This T cell receptor beta chain derives from a study of spatial heterogeneity in lung cancer. As for the study in general: In cases with available follow-up PBMC samples, these were sequenced at a median of roughly two years after resection. Alpha-chain sequences were detected in numbers that were consistently lower than beta-chain sequences. Every unique TCR and UMI combination, on average, appeared more than ten times in raw reads.

Every TCR cDNA molecule carried a tag that served as a unique molecular identifier. A single record per CDR3 protein comes from TCRdb applying MiXCR to the 5' RACE reads. This table has under 30,000 distinct CDR3 sequences, approximately 6% appearing once. Only a few counts were recorded for this clonotype. The ends lost 4 bases at V and 2 bases at J; junction bases unmatched: 5. The CDR3 is made up of 14 amino acids. CDR1 and CDR2 (germline): DFQATT, SNEGSKA (reference sequence). Documented time point: blood at routine non-recurrence follow-up after resection. Whole RNA, isolated from tumor, nontumor lung or frozen PBMC, was sequenced without prior sorting.

This chain links TRBV20-1 with TRBJ2-7; 10 positions agree with TRBD2. The clonotype originates from a male donor with early-stage non-small cell lung cancer. Specimen: PBMCs, collected at follow-up. CDR3 sequence reads: CSAILSGGAYEQYF. CDR3 DNA sequence: TGCAGTGCTATACTCAGCGGGGGGGCCTACGAGCAGTACTTC.